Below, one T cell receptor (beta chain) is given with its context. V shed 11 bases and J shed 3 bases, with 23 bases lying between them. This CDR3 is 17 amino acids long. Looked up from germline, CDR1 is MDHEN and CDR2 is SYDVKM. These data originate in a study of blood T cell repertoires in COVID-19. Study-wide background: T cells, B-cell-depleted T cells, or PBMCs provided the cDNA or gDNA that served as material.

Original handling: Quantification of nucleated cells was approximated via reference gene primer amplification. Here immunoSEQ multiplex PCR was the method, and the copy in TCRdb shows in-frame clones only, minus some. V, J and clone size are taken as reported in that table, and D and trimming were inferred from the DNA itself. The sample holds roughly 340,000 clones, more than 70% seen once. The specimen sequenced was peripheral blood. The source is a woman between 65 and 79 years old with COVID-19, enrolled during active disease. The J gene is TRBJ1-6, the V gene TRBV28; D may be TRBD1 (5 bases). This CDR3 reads CASKSLTYDSYNSPLHF. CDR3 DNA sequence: TGTGCCTCTAAGAGCTTGACCTATGACAGCTATAATTCACCCCTCCACTTT.